The clone carrying this T cell receptor (beta chain) was detected only a few times. TCRdb recomputed calls from the RT-PCR reads with MiXCR, one row per CDR3 protein. Of more than 600,000 distinct CDR3 sequences in the sample, approximately 15% were seen once. The V end lost 6 bases, the J end lost 7 bases, and 15 bases lay between the germline ends. The V gene's germline CDR1 is DFQATT and CDR2 SNEGSKA (reference sequence). This CDR3 has 13 amino acids. This rearrangement joins TRBV20-1 to TRBJ1-4, with TRBD1 as a possible D gene (5 bases). The receptor's source is a female donor in good health, serving as a healthy control. The sequenced sample consisted of memory CD4+ T cells from blood. CDR3 amino acids: CSARTGGIEKLFF. The CDR3 DNA is TGCAGTGCCCGGACCGGGGGGATTGAAAAACTGTTTTTT.